This passage covers 10 T cell receptor beta chains from one sample sequenced in a study of Graves' ophthalmopathy and Graves' hyperthyroidism. The authors amplified TCR beta CDR3 regions from RNA transcripts. First-round RT-PCR relied on HTBI primers, and a second-round multiplex PCR came next. MiXCR was run by TCRdb on the multiplex PCR reads, yielding one entry per CDR3 protein. The sample includes 230,000 or so distinct CDR3 sequences, around 45% of them seen just once. The source material was peripheral blood. The receptor set was obtained from an adult man with Graves' ophthalmopathy.

The chain recombines TRBV2 with TRBJ2-5; perhaps TRBD2 as D (6 bases). The closer fit of TRBJ2-1 to the DNA end suggests the J call may be wrong. The CDR3 extends over 14 amino acids. Germline-derived CDR1 and CDR2 are SNHLY and FYNNEI. CDR3 region: CASSVVAEGYEQFF. The CDR3 DNA reads TGTGCCAGCAGCGTAGTGGCGGAGGGGTATGAGCAGTTCTTC.

This chain uses TRBV6-5 with TRBJ2-7; D ambiguous. The germline V gene has CDR1 MNHEY and CDR2 SVGAGI. The V and J ends lost 7 bases and 0 bases respectively, with 13 bases between them. This CDR3 region has 14 residues. The CDR3 sequence is CASNQDGTSYEQYF. CDR3 nucleotide sequence: TGTGCCAGCAATCAGGACGGAACCTCCTACGAGCAGTACTTC.

The rearrangement joins TRBV9 to TRBJ2-7, with D possibly matching TRBD2 (6 bases). This CDR3 has 15 amino acids. CDR1 is SGDLS, CDR2 YYNGEE, per germline. V lost 0 bases, J lost 2 bases, and 12 bases lay in between. The CDR3 nucleotides read TGTGCCAGCAGCGTAGGTGGAGGGAGGACCTACGAGCAGTACTTC. This gives the protein CASSVGGGRTYEQYF.

This clonotype was seen more than once but under ten times. V usage is TRBV5-4 and J usage is TRBJ1-1; TRBD1 is a possible D gene (5 bases). Germline V gene sequence: CDR1 SGHNT, CDR2 YYREEE (reference sequence). V lost 5 bases and J 2 bases, leaving 13 bases between the germline ends. The CDR3 has 14 amino acids. The CDR3 DNA follows: TGTGCCAGCAGGGAATCCAGGGTCAACACTGAAGCTTTCTTT. This translates into CASRESRVNTEAFF.

Only a few counts were recorded for this clonotype. The genes are TRBV7-9 and TRBJ2-7; 10 bases line up with TRBD2. CDR3 length equals 19 residues. In germline, CDR1 is SEHNR, CDR2 FQNEAQ (reference sequence). V shed 5 bases, J shed 4 bases, and the junction held 20 bases outside the gene matches. In DNA, the CDR3 is TGTGCCAGCAGCCCATCCCTGAGTAGCGGGAGGAACCCTGGGTACGAGCAGTACTTC. Amino acids: CASSPSLSSGRNPGYEQYF.

This clonotype was picked up a small number of times. The genes are TRBV6-5 and TRBJ1-2; perhaps TRBD1 as D (6 bases). This CDR3 comprises 13 residues. Trimming stripped 5 bases from V and 6 bases from J, with 13 bases between. Germline CDR1 and CDR2: MNHEY and SVGAGI. In DNA form, the CDR3 reads TGTGCCAGCAGTCCAACCCAGGGGAATGGCTACACCTTC. Residues: CASSPTQGNGYTF.

This clonotype occurred once. This rearrangement joins TRBV14 to TRBJ1-2, with 9 bases fitting TRBD1. Looked up from germline, CDR1 is SGHDN and CDR2 is FVKESK. The CDR3 loop spans 15 amino acids. Unmatched junction bases numbered 3, after V lost 4 bases and J lost 0 bases. The CDR3 reads CASSPGTGTNYGYTF. DNA of the CDR3: TGTGCCAGCAGCCCTGGGACAGGGACTAACTATGGCTACACCTTC.

CDR3 coding DNA: TGTGCCATCAGGGAAGGGGGCAAGGTCGACGAGCAGTACTTC. Its translation: CAIREGGKVDEQYF. V and J are TRBV10-3 and TRBJ2-7; TRBD1 matches at 7 bases. Germline V gives CDR1 ENHRY, CDR2 SYGVKD. V was clipped by 6 bases and J by 5 bases; unmatched bases: 10. The CDR3 consists of 14 residues.

There are a few counts of this clonotype. The CDR3 sequence: CSVESEGLYEQYF. In DNA form, the CDR3 reads TGCAGCGTTGAAAGTGAGGGACTCTACGAGCAGTACTTC. The chain couples TRBV29-1 to TRBJ2-7, with D perhaps TRBD2 (6 bases). CDR1 is SQVTM and CDR2 is ANQGSEA in the germline V gene. V lost 2 bases to trimming and J lost 3 bases, with 11 bases between them. CDR3 size: 13 residues.

The chain combines TRBV6-5 with TRBJ1-2, with D perhaps TRBD1 (5 bases). The germline CDR1 and CDR2 sequences are MNHEY and SVGAGI. There are 13 residues in the CDR3. V was pared by 5 bases and J by 0 bases, with 7 bases between. CDR3 coding DNA: TGTGCCAGCAGTCAGGACACTAACTATGGCTACACCTTC. Its translation: CASSQDTNYGYTF.